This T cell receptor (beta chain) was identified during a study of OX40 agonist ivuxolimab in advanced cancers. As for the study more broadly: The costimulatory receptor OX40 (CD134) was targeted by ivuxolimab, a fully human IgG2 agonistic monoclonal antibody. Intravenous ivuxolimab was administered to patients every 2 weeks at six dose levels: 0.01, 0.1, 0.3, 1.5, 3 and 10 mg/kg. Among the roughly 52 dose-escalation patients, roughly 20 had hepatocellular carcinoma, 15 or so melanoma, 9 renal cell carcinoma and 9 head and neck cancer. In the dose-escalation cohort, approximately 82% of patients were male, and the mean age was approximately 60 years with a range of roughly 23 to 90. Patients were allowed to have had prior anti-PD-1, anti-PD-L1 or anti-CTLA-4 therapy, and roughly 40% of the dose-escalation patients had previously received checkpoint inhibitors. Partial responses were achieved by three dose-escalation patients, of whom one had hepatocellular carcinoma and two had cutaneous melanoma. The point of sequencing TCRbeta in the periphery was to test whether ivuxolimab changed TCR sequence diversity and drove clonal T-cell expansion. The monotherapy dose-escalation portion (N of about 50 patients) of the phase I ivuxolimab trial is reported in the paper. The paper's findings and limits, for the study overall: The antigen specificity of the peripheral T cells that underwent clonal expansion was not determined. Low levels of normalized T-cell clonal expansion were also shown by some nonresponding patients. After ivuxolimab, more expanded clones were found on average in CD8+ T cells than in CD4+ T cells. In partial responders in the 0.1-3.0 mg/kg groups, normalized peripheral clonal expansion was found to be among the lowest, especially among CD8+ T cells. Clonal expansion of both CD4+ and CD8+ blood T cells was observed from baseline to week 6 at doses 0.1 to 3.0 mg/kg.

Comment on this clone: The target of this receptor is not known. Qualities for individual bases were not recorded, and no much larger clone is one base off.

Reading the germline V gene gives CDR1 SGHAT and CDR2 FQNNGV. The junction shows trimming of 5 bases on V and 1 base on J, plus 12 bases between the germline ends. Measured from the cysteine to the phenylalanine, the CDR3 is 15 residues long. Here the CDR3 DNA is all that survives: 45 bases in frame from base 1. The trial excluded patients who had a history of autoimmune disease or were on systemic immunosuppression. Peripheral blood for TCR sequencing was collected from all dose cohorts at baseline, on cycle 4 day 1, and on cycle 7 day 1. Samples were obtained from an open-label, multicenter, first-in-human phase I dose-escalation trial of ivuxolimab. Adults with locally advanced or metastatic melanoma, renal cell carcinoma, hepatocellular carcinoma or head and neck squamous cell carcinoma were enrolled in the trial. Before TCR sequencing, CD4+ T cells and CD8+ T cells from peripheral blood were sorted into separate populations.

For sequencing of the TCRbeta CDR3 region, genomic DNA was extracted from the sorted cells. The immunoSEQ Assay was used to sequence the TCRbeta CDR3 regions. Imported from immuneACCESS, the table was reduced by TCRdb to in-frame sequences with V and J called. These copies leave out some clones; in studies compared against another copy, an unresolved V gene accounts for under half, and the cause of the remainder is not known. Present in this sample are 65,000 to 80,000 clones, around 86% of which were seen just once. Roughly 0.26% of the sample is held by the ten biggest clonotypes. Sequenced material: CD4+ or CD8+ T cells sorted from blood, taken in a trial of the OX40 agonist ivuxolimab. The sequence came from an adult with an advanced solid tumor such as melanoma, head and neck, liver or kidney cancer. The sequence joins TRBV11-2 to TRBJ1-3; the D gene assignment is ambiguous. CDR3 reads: CASSPPVRSGNTIYF. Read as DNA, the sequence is TGTGCCAGCAGCCCACCCGTGAGGTCTGGAAACACCATATATTTT.